The 32 T cell receptor beta chains presented below share a single source sample, sequenced in a study of spatial heterogeneity in lung cancer (dated by TCRdb to the late 2010s). Results the study describes overall, beyond this receptor: A correlation was observed between the number of expanded intratumoral alpha and beta TCRs and the tumor nonsynonymous mutation count.

In light of the paper, this sample's time point label describes: sample taken at primary tumor resection. No antigens are known for them. The protocol used for the library was 5' RACE. The instrument was a NextSeq 500. The raw public data were reprocessed by TCRdb itself: fastp quality trimming at Q25, MiXCR clonotype calling, in-frame beta chains only. Each record represents a unique CDR3 protein, reported with the most common genes and DNA among its rows. Recorded for this sample are about 20,000 distinct CDR3 sequences; more than 15% of them occurred a single time. The ten largest make up under 40% of the sample. The sample consisted of lung tumor tissue, taken at surgery. These receptors came from a female donor with early-stage non-small cell lung cancer.

The chain links TRBV12-3 or TRBV12-4 to TRBJ2-1; D gene uncertain. The CDR3 extends over 12 amino acids. V was trimmed by 1 base and J by 10 bases, leaving 8 bases between them. CDR3 nucleotide sequence: TGTGCCAGCAGTTTAGGGTTTCGAGAGCAGTTCTTC. It codes for CASSLGFREQFF.

This clonotype occurred once. A much larger clone differs by one base, so this may be a read error. This sequence joins TRBV24-1 and TRBJ2-1; the D is unclear. This CDR3 has 15 residues. Per the germline V gene, CDR1 is KGHDR and CDR2 is SFDVKD. DNA of the CDR3: TGTGCCACCAGTGATTTAGTGGGAAACCCCAATCAGCAGTTCTTC. It yields the protein CATSDLVGNPNQQFF.

This clonotype was observed at least ten times. The gene calls are TRBV3-1 and TRBJ2-5, with 13 bases lining up with TRBD2. Germline V gene sequence: CDR1 LGHDT, CDR2 YNNKEL (reference sequence). Trimming removed 4 bases from V and 7 bases from J; junction bases left unmatched: 12. CDR3 length: 17 residues. The CDR3, as DNA: TGTGCCAGCAGCCCCAACCGAGGACTAGCGGGGGCAGGGACCCAGTACTTC. Amino acids: CASSPNRGLAGAGTQYF.

V usage is TRBV28 and J usage is TRBJ2-7; TRBD2 aligns across 7 bases. Germline-derived CDR1 and CDR2 are MDHEN and SYDVKM. The CDR3 is 13 amino acids. V was pared by 6 bases and J by 1 base, with 3 bases of the junction left unmatched. The CDR3 DNA sequence: TGTGCCAGCAGGAGGACTAGTTCCTACGAGCAGTACTTC. Its protein product is CASRRTSSYEQYF.

This clonotype turned up a few times. The DNA for the CDR3 is TGTGCCAGCAGCGTAGATGGCAGGGGAGGCTACGAGCAGTACTTC. Amino acid sequence: CASSVDGRGGYEQYF. The chain employs TRBV9 and TRBJ2-7; D might be TRBD1 or TRBD2, each matching 6 bases. Germline assignment: CDR1 SGDLS and CDR2 YYNGEE. V lost 0 bases to trimming and J lost 3 bases, with 13 bases between them. The CDR3 covers 15 residues. Variable domain in full (rest from reference TRBV9 and TRBJ2-7): DSGVTQTPKHLITATGQRVTLRCSPRSGDLSVYWYQQSLDQGLQFLIQYYNGEERAKGNILERFSAQQFPDLHSELNLSSLELGDSALYFCASSVDGRGGYEQYFGPGTRLTVT.

The chain has TRBV6-1 and TRBJ2-2; a possible D gene is TRBD2 (7 bases). With 4 bases removed from V and 4 bases from J, the gap between germline ends came to 16 bases. This CDR3 has 16 amino acids. Looked up from germline, CDR1 is MNHNS and CDR2 is SASEGT. The CDR3 sequence: CASSGGGVVGTGELFF. CDR3 nucleotide sequence: TGTGCCAGCAGTGGAGGGGGGGTAGTAGGCACCGGGGAGCTGTTTTTT.

This clonotype is medium-sized within its sample. V gene TRBV19 combines with J gene TRBJ1-6, with a possible D match to TRBD1 (5 bases). CDR3 size: 16 residues. Looked up from germline, CDR1 is LNHDA and CDR2 is SQIVND (reference sequence). The V gene lost 6 bases and the J gene lost 3 bases, with 15 bases spanning the gap. For the CDR3, the DNA is TGTGCCAGTAGGACGTGGGGCAGGATCTATAATTCACCCCTCCACTTT. This gives the protein CASRTWGRIYNSPLHF. Variable domain in full (rest from reference TRBV19 and TRBJ1-6): DGGITQSPKYLFRKEGQNVTLSCEQNLNHDAMYWYRQDPGQGLRLIYYSQIVNDFQKGDIAEGYSVSREKKESFPLTVTSAQKNPTAFYLCASRTWGRIYNSPLHFGNGTRLTVT.

The CDR3 loop reads CASSEWGLGNNEQFF. DNA of the CDR3: TGTGCCAGCAGTGAATGGGGACTAGGGAACAATGAGCAGTTCTTC. The chain is built from TRBV6-1 and TRBJ2-1; 8 bases match TRBD2. The trim removed 2 bases at V and 5 bases at J, leaving 5 bases unmatched. Germline values: CDR1 MNHNS, CDR2 SASEGT. The length of the CDR3 is 15 residues.

Judged by abundance, this clonotype is medium-sized. The rearrangement links TRBV5-1 to TRBJ1-5; TRBD1 is a possible D gene (5 bases). The germline V gene encodes CDR1 SGHRS and CDR2 YFSETQ. V lost 1 base to trimming and J lost 1 base, with 12 bases between them. This CDR3 is 16 amino acids long. The CDR3 reads CASSLSQGGSNQPQHF. DNA of the CDR3: TGCGCCAGCAGCTTGTCGCAGGGAGGAAGCAATCAGCCCCAGCATTTT.

V usage is TRBV24-1 and J usage is TRBJ2-1; weak D call: TRBD1 (6 bases). The CDR3 is 16 residues long. CDR1 KGHDR and CDR2 SFDVKD come from the germline V gene. Trimming removed 3 bases from V and 2 bases from J, with 13 bases in between. The CDR3 sequence: CATSDRRGFTYNEQFF. In DNA, the CDR3 is TGTGCCACCAGTGATCGTAGGGGGTTCACCTACAATGAGCAGTTCTTC.

This clonotype was recorded a few times. CDR3: CASSPTPVATDTQYF. CDR3 sequence (DNA): TGCGCCAGCAGCCCAACCCCCGTCGCCACAGATACGCAGTATTTT. V is TRBV5-1 and J is TRBJ2-3; no clear D gene. Germline CDR1 reads SGHRS; CDR2 reads YFSETQ. The CDR3 consists of 15 residues. V was pared by 4 bases and J by 2 bases, with 14 bases between.

This clonotype rates as medium-sized. The chain is built from TRBV5-1 and TRBJ2-7, with D uncertain. V lost 1 base, J lost 5 bases, and 13 bases lay in between. This CDR3 is built from 14 residues. Germline CDR1 is SGHRS and CDR2 is YFSETQ. The CDR3 loop reads CASSLSTVGDEQYF. As DNA, the CDR3 is TGCGCCAGCAGCTTGAGTACGGTTGGGGACGAGCAGTACTTC. Looking up the rest from reference TRBV5-1 and TRBJ2-7 gives the full variable domain: KAGVTQTPRYLIKTRGQQVTLSCSPISGHRSVSWYQQTPGQGLQFLFEYFSETQRNKGNFPGRFSGRQFSNSRSEMNVSTLELGDSALYLCASSLSTVGDEQYFGPGTRLTVT.

V and J are TRBV5-1 and TRBJ2-1, with 13 bases that match TRBD2. The ends lost 5 bases at V and 8 bases at J; junction bases unmatched: 7. This CDR3 has 15 amino acids. The germline CDR1 and CDR2 sequences are SGHRS and YFSETQ. The CDR3 region is CASSPGLAGSHEQFF. The CDR3 bases are TGCGCCAGCAGTCCGGGACTAGCGGGATCCCATGAGCAGTTCTTC.

This rearrangement joins TRBV7-3 to TRBJ2-2; D gene unclear. Trimming took off 5 bases at V and 1 base at J, with 5 bases between the two ends. Germline V gene data show CDR1 as SGHTA and CDR2 as FQGTGA. The CDR3 loop spans 13 amino acids. CDR3 amino acids: CASSPRNTGELFF. CDR3 coding DNA: TGTGCCAGCAGCCCACGGAACACCGGGGAGCTGTTTTTT.

This chain joins TRBV11-2 and TRBJ1-1, with no clear D. Trimming removed 5 bases from V and 8 bases from J, with 15 bases in between. CDR1 SGHAT and CDR2 FQNNGV come from the germline V gene. The CDR3 is made up of 13 amino acids. CDR3 coding DNA: TGTGCCAGCAGCCTCGAGTTTCGGGCGGAAGCTTTCTTT. Its translation: CASSLEFRAEAFF.

About this clonotype: This sequence may be a read error, since a much larger clone differs from it by one base. This chain joins TRBV29-1 and TRBJ2-7; 8 positions agree with TRBD1. V lost 8 bases and J lost 2; bases outside the gene matches: 11. This CDR3 is 14 amino acids long. Germline values: CDR1 SQVTM, CDR2 ANQGSEA. CDR3 nucleotides: TGCAGCACATCCCAGGGGGCGGCCCCCTACGAGCAGTACTTC. This gives the protein CSTSQGAAPYEQYF.

V is TRBV28 and J is TRBJ2-7; tentatively, D is TRBD2 (5 bases). The ends were cut back, 6 bases at V and 5 bases at J, with 17 bases in the middle. CDR1 and CDR2 from the germline V gene are MDHEN and SYDVKM. The CDR3 consists of 14 residues. CDR3 coding DNA: TGTGCCAGCAGGCCACTAGGAACCCTCCACGAGCAGTACTTC. This encodes CASRPLGTLHEQYF.

This clonotype was found many times. This chain links TRBV2 with TRBJ2-3; perhaps TRBD1 as D (8 bases). Trimming shortened V by 5 bases and J by 0 bases, and 15 bases separated the two germline ends. The CDR3 length is 16 residues. The germline V gene encodes CDR1 SNHLY and CDR2 FYNNEI. The CDR3 DNA follows: TGTGCCAGCAGTCCACAGGGGGGGCTCAGCACAGATACGCAGTATTTT. Its protein product is CASSPQGGLSTDTQYF.

The rearrangement joins TRBV28 to TRBJ2-1; D uncertain. The V end was cut by 5 bases, the J end by 4 bases, with 18 bases between. This CDR3 contains 16 residues. In germline, CDR1 is MDHEN, CDR2 SYDVKM. The CDR3 loop is CASSPLSGYPYNEQFF. CDR3 nucleotides: TGTGCCAGCAGTCCCCTTAGTGGTTACCCTTACAATGAGCAGTTCTTC.

The sample holds many counts of this clonotype. V and J are TRBV7-2 and TRBJ2-3; maybe TRBD2 (5 bases). There are 15 residues in the CDR3. Germline V gives CDR1 SGHTA, CDR2 FQGNSA. V lost 2 bases, J lost 2 bases, and 11 bases lay in between. DNA of the CDR3: TGTGCCAGCAGCTTATTGGCTAGCCCCACAGATACGCAGTATTTT. This codes for CASSLLASPTDTQYF. The full variable domain, its missing parts supplied by reference TRBV7-2 and TRBJ2-3, is GAGVSQSPSNKVTEKGKDVELRCDPISGHTALYWYRQSLGQGLEFLIYFQGNSAPDKSGLPSDRFSAERTGGSVSTLTIQRTQQEDSAVYLCASSLLASPTDTQYFGPGTRLTVL.

This clonotype came up a few times. The chain joins TRBV30 to TRBJ2-7, with 7 bases fitting TRBD1. With 5 bases clipped from V and 0 bases from J, the junction kept 7 bases outside the gene matches. Germline-derived CDR1 and CDR2 are GTSNPN and SVGIG (reference sequence). This CDR3 comprises 14 residues. The CDR3 DNA reads as TGTGCCTGGCGCAGACAGGGCCTCTCCTACGAGCAGTACTTC. Protein: CAWRRQGLSYEQYF.

V usage is TRBV7-9 and J usage is TRBJ2-1, with 10 bases fitting TRBD2. V lost 5 bases and J lost 8; bases outside the gene matches: 9. Germline CDR1 SEHNR, CDR2 FQNEAQ (reference sequence). This CDR3 is 15 amino acids long. CDR3 loop: CASSPRLAGGDEQFF. The CDR3 DNA is TGTGCCAGCAGCCCCCGACTAGCGGGTGGAGATGAGCAGTTCTTC. Full variable domain (rest looked up from reference TRBV7-9 and TRBJ2-1): DTGVSQNPRHKITKRGQNVTFRCDPISEHNRLYWYRQTLGQGPEFLTYFQNEAQLEKSRLLSDRFSAERPKGSFSTLEIQRTEQGDSAMYLCASSPRLAGGDEQFFGPGTRLTVL.

This clonotype appeared a few times. V usage is TRBV6-6 and J usage is TRBJ2-7; no clear D gene. CDR3 length: 13 amino acids. CDR1 and CDR2 (germline): MNHNY, SVGAGI (reference sequence). Trimming shortened V by 4 bases and J by 2 bases, and 9 bases separated the two germline ends. CDR3 protein: CASSFKAAYEQYF. CDR3 DNA sequence: TGTGCCAGCAGTTTTAAGGCGGCCTACGAGCAGTACTTC.

The chain combines TRBV28 with TRBJ2-7, with D maybe TRBD2 (6 bases). Germline CDR1 MDHEN, CDR2 SYDVKM. The CDR3 loop spans 13 amino acids. The V end lost 6 bases, the J end lost 3 bases, and 12 bases lay between the germline ends. The chain's CDR3 is CASSRTGLYEQYF. The CDR3 region has the DNA TGTGCCAGCAGCCGAACGGGACTCTACGAGCAGTACTTC.

This clonotype was counted between two and nine times. V is TRBV7-2 and J is TRBJ2-7; no firm D call. The germline V gene has CDR1 SGHTA and CDR2 FQGNSA. The CDR3 runs to 13 residues. The V and J ends lost 5 bases and 5 bases respectively, with 13 bases between them. The CDR3 sequence is CASSPRVGHEQYF. CDR3 bases: TGTGCCAGCAGCCCCCGAGTAGGGCACGAGCAGTACTTC. The full variable domain, rest sourced from reference TRBV7-2 and TRBJ2-7, is GAGVSQSPSNKVTEKGKDVELRCDPISGHTALYWYRQSLGQGLEFLIYFQGNSAPDKSGLPSDRFSAERTGGSVSTLTIQRTQQEDSAVYLCASSPRVGHEQYFGPGTRLTVT.

The CDR3 bases are TGTGCCAGCAGCTTGTGGGGGAGACGAGTGGATACGCAGTATTTT. Its protein is CASSLWGRRVDTQYF. The chain joins TRBV5-6 to TRBJ2-3; possibly TRBD1 or TRBD2 for D (5 bases each). The CDR3 has 15 residues. The V end lost 1 base, the J end lost 6 bases, and 15 bases lay between the germline ends. The V gene's germline CDR1 is SGHDT and CDR2 YYEEEE. Using reference TRBV5-6 and TRBJ2-3 for the parts outside the CDR3, the full variable domain is DAGVTQSPTHLIKTRGQQVTLRCSPKSGHDTVSWYQQALGQGPQFIFQYYEEEERQRGNFPDRFSGHQFPNYSSELNVNALLLGDSALYLCASSLWGRRVDTQYFGPGTRLTVL.

This clonotype was observed many times. The rearrangement links TRBV12-3 or TRBV12-4 to TRBJ2-1; D call uncertain. This CDR3 contains 14 residues. With 5 bases removed from V and 7 bases from J, the gap between germline ends came to 15 bases. This chain's CDR3 is CASSVAEVGNEQFF. CDR3 DNA: TGTGCCAGCAGTGTCGCGGAAGTGGGTAATGAGCAGTTCTTC.

By its share, this clonotype is medium-sized (0.01 to 0.1%). This chain connects TRBV7-9 to TRBJ2-2, with no clear D. The CDR3 runs 14 residues. Trimming removed 1 base at V and 5 bases at J, with 8 bases between. Germline CDR1 and CDR2: SEHNR and FQNEAQ (reference sequence). This CDR3 reads CASSLEGGTGELFF. The CDR3, as DNA: TGTGCCAGCAGCTTAGAGGGTGGTACCGGGGAGCTGTTTTTT.

The chain uses TRBV11-2 and TRBJ2-1; tentatively, D is TRBD1 or TRBD2 (5 bases each). This CDR3 comprises 16 residues. The V gene lost 3 bases and the J gene lost 0 bases, with 12 bases spanning the gap. The germline V gene has CDR1 SGHAT and CDR2 FQNNGV. The CDR3 nucleotides read TGTGCCAGCAGCTTTCCTTGGGGGAGCTCCTACAATGAGCAGTTCTTC. It is translated as CASSFPWGSSYNEQFF.

This clonotype was recorded at least ten times. The CDR3 is CASGNLATRTDTQYF. The DNA of the CDR3 is TGTGCCAGCGGGAATCTAGCGACCCGCACAGATACGCAGTATTTT. The V gene is TRBV6-5, the J gene TRBJ2-3, with a weak D call TRBD2 (6 bases). Trimming took off 8 bases at V and 1 base at J, with 16 bases between the two ends. The CDR3 is 15 residues long. Germline V CDR1 and CDR2: MNHEY, SVGAGI.

The genes are TRBV6-5 and TRBJ2-3; D remains unclear. Germline loops: CDR1 MNHEY, CDR2 SVGAGI. V was shortened by 6 bases and J by 4 bases, with 14 bases between the two germline ends. This CDR3 is built from 14 residues. The CDR3 region has the DNA TGTGCCAGCAGCCGGAGCTATTCCGCAGATACGCAGTATTTT. It yields the protein CASSRSYSADTQYF.

This chain uses TRBV5-4 with TRBJ2-7; 9 positions match TRBD1. This CDR3 spans 14 amino acids. From germline, CDR1 is SGHNT and CDR2 YYREEE (reference sequence). Unmatched junction bases numbered 10, after V lost 7 bases and J lost 5 bases. CDR3 loop: CASGNAGQGDEQYF. In DNA form, the CDR3 reads TGTGCCAGCGGTAACGCGGGACAGGGCGACGAGCAGTACTTC.